The 25 T cell receptor beta chains below were found in one sample sequenced in a study of blood T cell repertoires in COVID-19. Method: immunoSEQ multiplex PCR; TCRdb's copy keeps in-frame clones and lacks some. The data show about 52,000 clones, 82% seen once. The sequencing sample was made of peripheral blood. These receptors were taken from an elderly man with COVID-19, enrolled during active disease.

The rearrangement links TRBV12-3 or TRBV12-4 to TRBJ1-2; 8 positions agree with TRBD1. Unmatched junction bases numbered 7, after V lost 7 bases and J lost 6 bases. The CDR3 contains 13 residues. The CDR3, as DNA: TGTGCCAGCACAGAGGACAGGGAAAATGGCTACACCTTC. It encodes CASTEDRENGYTF.

The CDR3 DNA reads TGCGCCAGCAGCGGACCAGCGGGGGTCCGCACAGATACGCAGTATTTT. It yields the protein CASSGPAGVRTDTQYF. V and J are TRBV5-1 and TRBJ2-3, with 8 bases aligning to TRBD2. The germline gives CDR1 SGHRS, CDR2 YFSETQ. V lost 4 bases and J lost 1; bases outside the gene matches: 8. The CDR3 spans 16 residues.

The chain recombines TRBV6-6 with TRBJ1-2; weak D call: TRBD1 (6 bases). The CDR3 contains 13 residues. Deletions cut 7 bases from V and 7 bases from J, with 16 bases between. The germline CDR1 and CDR2 sequences are MNHNY and SVGAGI (reference sequence). The CDR3 here is CASNQHRAGGYTF. The DNA for the CDR3 is TGTGCCAGCAACCAACACAGGGCGGGTGGCTACACCTTC.

This chain links TRBV10-3 with TRBJ2-7; the D gene is possibly TRBD2 (6 bases). Germline V gene sequence: CDR1 ENHRY, CDR2 SYGVKD. Trimming took 7 bases from V and 5 from J, leaving 18 bases between them. The CDR3 has 14 amino acids. The CDR3 DNA follows: TGTGCCATCACCTTCGGACCGGGAGACAACGAGCAGTACTTC. Translating it yields CAITFGPGDNEQYF.

The rearrangement uses TRBV30 and TRBJ2-3; the D gene is possibly TRBD2 (6 bases). Trimming took off 0 bases at V and 2 bases at J, with 12 bases between the two ends. This CDR3 has 15 residues. Germline V gene data show CDR1 as GTSNPN and CDR2 as SVGIG (reference sequence). The CDR3 here is CAWSVFVADTDTQYF. The CDR3 nucleotides are TGTGCCTGGAGTGTTTTTGTAGCGGACACAGATACGCAGTATTTT. The whole variable domain, filled in from reference TRBV30 and TRBJ2-3, reads SQTIHQWPATLVQPVGSPLSLECTVEGTSNPNLYWYRQAAGRGLQLLFYSVGIGQISSEVPQNLSASRPQDRQFILSSKKLLLSDSGFYLCAWSVFVADTDTQYFGPGTRLTVL.

The rearrangement uses TRBV3-1 (or the pseudogene TRBV3-2) and TRBJ1-6; D is uncertain. The germline CDR1 and CDR2 sequences are LGHDT and YNNKEL (reference sequence). There are 12 residues in the CDR3. V was trimmed by 3 bases and J by 14 bases, leaving 11 bases between them. CDR3 in DNA: TGTGCCAGCAGCCACGAGGAAATATCCCTCCACTTT. This encodes CASSHEEISLHF.

This rearrangement joins TRBV14 to TRBJ1-6; 11 positions match TRBD1. This CDR3 is built from 13 residues. Germline trimming cut 4 bases from V and 13 bases from J; bases unmatched to any gene: 3. Germline CDR1 SGHDN, CDR2 FVKESK. CDR3 loop: CASSLGQGVPLHF. The CDR3 nucleotides are TGTGCCAGCAGCCTGGGACAGGGGGTTCCCCTCCACTTT.

This chain uses TRBV19 with TRBJ2-3; a weak D match, TRBD1 (6 bases). V dropped 7 bases and J dropped 6 bases, with 11 bases sitting between them. Germline V gene data show CDR1 as LNHDA and CDR2 as SQIVND (reference sequence). The CDR3 is 12 amino acids. CDR3 DNA: TGTGCCAGTACGGACAGAACGGATACGCAGTATTTT. Translating it yields CASTDRTDTQYF. The full variable domain, with the rest looked up from reference TRBV19 and TRBJ2-3, is DGGITQSPKYLFRKEGQNVTLSCEQNLNHDAMYWYRQDPGQGLRLIYYSQIVNDFQKGDIAEGYSVSREKKESFPLTVTSAQKNPTAFYLCASTDRTDTQYFGPGTRLTVL.

The J gene is TRBJ2-1, the V gene TRBV13; D is unresolved. Germline loops: CDR1 PRHDT, CDR2 FYEKMQ (reference sequence). The V end lost 0 bases, the J end lost 5 bases, and 5 bases lay between the germline ends. There are 13 residues in the CDR3. The CDR3 region has the DNA TGTGCCAGCAGCTTAGGGAGAGACAATGAGCAGTTCTTC. Encoded protein: CASSLGRDNEQFF.

This clone was detected once. V is TRBV21-1 and J is TRBJ1-1; the table's D call of TRBD1 was not tested on the DNA. TRBV21-1 is a recognized pseudogene. The CDR3 covers 17 residues. CDR3 nucleotides: TGTGCCAGCAGCAAAGGGGGGGCCGGGACAGAGAACACTGAAGCTTTCTTT. This sequence encodes CASSKGGAGTENTEAFF.

V gene TRBV30 combines with J gene TRBJ2-5; D not certain. The CDR3 totals 13 residues. The ends were cut back, 2 bases at V and 4 bases at J, with 11 bases in the middle. Germline CDR1 is GTSNPN and CDR2 is SVGIG (reference sequence). The CDR3 sequence is CAWSYVAGETQYF. CDR3 in DNA: TGTGCCTGGAGTTACGTTGCCGGAGAGACCCAGTACTTC.

V is TRBV24-1 and J is TRBJ2-1, with 9 positions matching TRBD2. Germline trimming cut 4 bases from V and 5 bases from J; bases unmatched to any gene: 11. Germline CDR1 reads KGHDR; CDR2 reads SFDVKD. This CDR3 has 17 residues. The CDR3 sequence: CATSDHTLAGLDNEQFF. Written as DNA, the CDR3 is TGTGCCACCAGTGACCACACACTAGCGGGTCTGGACAATGAGCAGTTCTTC.

In this sample, this clone turned up once. V and J are TRBV30 and TRBJ1-6; tentatively, D is TRBD1 (5 bases). The CDR3 runs 14 residues. V gave up 5 bases and J gave up 7 bases, with 15 bases separating them. Germline V CDR1 and CDR2: GTSNPN, SVGIG (reference sequence). The CDR3 here is CAWVEGLGNSPLHF. CDR3 nucleotides: TGTGCCTGGGTGGAGGGGTTGGGGAATTCACCCCTCCACTTT.

Of note for this clone: Different DNA sequences within this sample yield the same CDR3. The V gene is TRBV23-1, the J gene TRBJ2-7; TRBD1 matches at 8 bases. TRBV23-1 is an ORF; its function is uncertain. Trimming removed 0 bases from V and 2 bases from J; junction bases left unmatched: 9. The CDR3 is made up of 17 amino acids. The CDR3 loop is CASSQSRVRGPPYEQYV. Written as DNA, the CDR3 is TGCGCCAGCAGTCAATCAAGGGTCAGGGGGCCCCCCTACGAGCAGTACGTC.

The J gene is TRBJ2-3, the V gene TRBV9; possibly TRBD2 for D (5 bases). Germline values: CDR1 SGDLS, CDR2 YYNGEE. This CDR3 is 13 amino acids long. Trimming removed 4 bases from V and 1 base from J, with 7 bases in between. The DNA for the CDR3 is TGTGCCAGCAGCCTTAGCGGCACAGATACGCAGTATTTT. Protein product: CASSLSGTDTQYF.

The sample holds a few counts of this clone. V and J are TRBV5-5 and TRBJ2-2; the match to TRBD2 covers 7 bases. The CDR3 runs 16 residues. Per germline, CDR1 SGHKS and CDR2 YYEKEE (reference sequence). The V segment lost 1 base and the J segment 7 bases; nucleotides outside the gene matches: 10. The CDR3 spells CASSLRRGNTVGELFF. The DNA of the CDR3 is TGTGCCAGCAGCTTGCGGCGGGGGAACACGGTCGGGGAGCTGTTTTTT.

The gene calls are TRBV19 and TRBJ1-6; D call uncertain. The V gene lost 4 bases and the J gene lost 9 bases, with 13 bases spanning the gap. Per germline, CDR1 LNHDA and CDR2 SQIVND (reference sequence). The CDR3 extends over 14 amino acids. CDR3: CASSRAPQSSPLHF. In nucleotides, the CDR3 is TGTGCCAGTAGTAGGGCACCCCAGAGTTCACCCCTCCACTTT.

This clone was seen only once. This sequence joins TRBV29-1 and TRBJ2-7; D possibly corresponds to TRBD2 (5 bases). Germline loops: CDR1 SQVTM, CDR2 ANQGSEA. Trimming removed 7 bases from V and 3 bases from J, with 10 bases in between. The CDR3 has 11 amino acids. DNA for the CDR3: TGCAGCGCTGGGAGAGTCTACGAGCAGTACGTC. Protein sequence: CSAGRVYEQYV.

This sequence joins TRBV29-1 and TRBJ1-2, with D possibly matching TRBD1 (6 bases). V was clipped by 5 bases and J by 8 bases, with 12 bases between them. This CDR3 has 11 residues. The germline CDR1 and CDR2 sequences are SQVTM and ANQGSEA. The CDR3 is CSVQSGGGYTF. CDR3 in DNA: TGCAGCGTTCAGTCTGGGGGCGGCTACACCTTC.

The rearrangement joins TRBV5-4 to TRBJ1-1, with D unresolved. V was clipped by 3 bases and J by 1 base, with 10 bases between them. This CDR3 spans 14 amino acids. Germline V gene data show CDR1 as SGHNT and CDR2 as YYREEE (reference sequence). For the CDR3, the DNA is TGTGCCAGCAGCTACGCAGGCCCGAACACTGAAGCTTTCTTT. Translating gives CASSYAGPNTEAFF.

V and J are TRBV27 and TRBJ1-3, with D possibly matching TRBD1 (5 bases). Trimming cost V 3 bases and J 0 bases, with 12 bases left between them. The germline CDR1 and CDR2 sequences are MNHEY and SMNVEV (reference sequence). This CDR3 region has 16 residues. Here the CDR3 reads CASSFSAGGSGNTIYF. CDR3 sequence (DNA): TGTGCCAGCAGTTTTTCTGCGGGGGGCTCTGGAAACACCATATATTTT.

The V gene is TRBV10-3, the J gene TRBJ1-1, with TRBD1 as a possible D gene (6 bases). The V gene lost 3 bases and the J gene lost 0 bases, with 8 bases spanning the gap. The germline V gene has CDR1 ENHRY and CDR2 SYGVKD. The CDR3 extends over 14 amino acids. The CDR3 here is CAISEQGMNTEAFF. The CDR3 bases are TGTGCCATCAGTGAACAGGGAATGAACACTGAAGCTTTCTTT.

The chain links TRBV7-9 to TRBJ2-5; perhaps TRBD1 as D (7 bases). CDR1 is SEHNR, CDR2 FQNEAQ, per germline (reference sequence). This CDR3 comprises 17 residues. The V gene lost 5 bases and the J gene lost 4 bases, with 23 bases spanning the gap. In nucleotides, the CDR3 is TGTGCCAGCAGCCCTAGGCAGGGGGACGCGGGGATAGAGACCCAGTACTTC. It translates to CASSPRQGDAGIETQYF.

The DNA for the CDR3 is TGTGCCAGCAGTTTATGGGGGACTAGCGCGGTTGAGCAGTTCTTC. This gives the protein CASSLWGTSAVEQFF. The chain uses TRBV27 and TRBJ2-1; 10 bases fit TRBD2. Looked up from germline, CDR1 is MNHEY and CDR2 is SMNVEV (reference sequence). V lost 1 base and J lost 9; bases outside the gene matches: 6. The CDR3 extends over 15 amino acids.

The DNA for the CDR3 is TGTGCCAGCAGCTTAGGGGACAGTACTAACTATGGCTACACCTTC. It is translated as CASSLGDSTNYGYTF. This chain joins TRBV7-9 and TRBJ1-2, with 7 bases matching TRBD1. V shed 1 base, J shed 0 bases, and the junction held 2 bases outside the gene matches. Germline CDR1 reads SEHNR; CDR2 reads FQNEAQ (reference sequence). This CDR3 comprises 15 residues.